This TCR beta chain was recovered during a study of T cell responses to AZD1222 COVID-19 vaccine. General study points: Among spike-specific TCRs, nearly half reportedly target unmutated variant regions. Spike-specific TCRs gained breadth and depth after people received two AZD1222 doses. Donors were mostly white British, more females; clonal diversity possibly underestimated.

In the case of this clone: Its antigen remains unidentified.

The data were produced by immunoSEQ multiplex PCR, yet TCRdb's version contains in-frame clones alone and is incomplete. The sample contains 90,000 to 130,000 clones, roughly nine tenths of which appear only once. Per germline, CDR1 MRHNA and CDR2 SNTAGT. This CDR3 contains 15 residues. The V and J ends lost 1 base and 7 bases, in that order; junction bases with no gene match: 5. This receptor was identified in an adult in good health. The sequences come from peripheral blood, collected on day 0 of MenACWY control vaccination. The rearrangement joins TRBV6-4 to TRBJ1-5; 9 positions agree with TRBD1. CDR3 bases: TGTGCCAGCAGTGACTGGGACAGGGCGTTGCAGCCCCAGCATTTT. Amino acid sequence: CASSDWDRALQPQHF.